A selection of T cell receptor beta chains follows, all from one sample in a study of T cell repertoires in cytomegalovirus infection. MiXCR, run by TCRdb on the reads, gives a single entry per CDR3 protein. The profile shows 150,000 to 200,000 distinct CDR3 sequences, about an eighth of them singletons. Sequencing was done on a sample of PBMCs. Receptors originate from a human donor in good health (CMV status not recorded). Some clones in this sample may be carry-over from other donors' samples. Both conserved end residues are part of each CDR3. The order of the fields is CDR3 length, V gene, D gene, clone size, J gene, CDR3 protein, CDR3 DNA. The D gene is left open where the match is weak. A clone size is listed for some rows: how often the clone was seen (once, few, many), or a class if it is expanded.

17	TRBV7-2	.	many	TRBJ2-2	CASSLVRLPGVTGELFF	TGTGCCAGCAGCTTAGTTCGACTCCCAGGGGTGACCGGGGAGCTGTTTTTT
14	TRBV29-1	TRBD2	many	TRBJ2-1	CSVDSSGMYNEQFF	TGCAGCGTTGATTCGAGCGGGATGTACAATGAGCAGTTCTTC
13	TRBV5-1	.	.	TRBJ2-2	CASSLVVTGELFF	TGCGCCAGCAGCTTGGTGGTCACCGGGGAGCTGTTTTTT
12	TRBV11-2	.	many	TRBJ2-7	CASSPRAYEQYF	TGTGCCAGCAGCCCAAGGGCCTACGAGCAGTACTTC
15	TRBV7-6	TRBD1	many	TRBJ2-5	CASSFGTGPQETQYF	TGTGCCAGCAGCTTCGGGACAGGCCCCCAAGAGACCCAGTACTTC
14	TRBV6-8	.	.	TRBJ2-1	CASSSLSSYNEQFF	TGTGCCAGCAGTTCCCTAAGCTCCTACAATGAGCAGTTCTTC
15	TRBV12-3/TRBV12-4	TRBD1	few	TRBJ1-2	CASSSQGQAVYGYTF	TGTGCCAGCAGTTCTCAAGGACAGGCGGTCTATGGCTACACCTTC
16	TRBV12-3/TRBV12-4	TRBD1	many	TRBJ2-2	CASSFLRQGEGGELFF	TGTGCCAGCAGTTTTCTGCGGCAGGGGGAAGGCGGGGAGCTGTTTTTT
13	TRBV28	TRBD2	many	TRBJ2-2	CASREGGTGELFF	TGTGCCAGCCGGGAGGGTGGGACCGGGGAGCTGTTTTTT
12	TRBV18	.	.	TRBJ2-7	CASRGSSYEQYF	TGTGCCAGCAGAGGGAGCTCCTACGAGCAGTACTTC
15	TRBV7-2	TRBD1	many	TRBJ1-5	CASSFGQGANQPQHF	TGTGCCAGCAGCTTCGGACAGGGGGCGAATCAGCCCCAGCATTTT
16	TRBV6-5	.	.	TRBJ1-3	CASSYSLGFSGNTIYF	TGTGCCAGCAGTTACTCCCTGGGCTTCTCTGGAAACACCATATATTTT
13	TRBV7-3	TRBD1	many	TRBJ2-2	CASSSGQPGELFF	TGTGCCAGCAGCTCGGGACAGCCCGGGGAGCTGTTTTTT
12	TRBV28	.	many	TRBJ2-7	CATDKSPYEQYF	TGTGCCACCGACAAGTCACCCTACGAGCAGTACTTC
14	TRBV14	.	many	TRBJ1-3	CASSQLLSGNTIYF	TGTGCCAGCAGCCAACTCCTCTCTGGAAACACCATATATTTT
14	TRBV7-2	.	many	TRBJ2-5	CASSVHRRGETQYF	TGTGCCAGCAGCGTCCACAGGAGGGGGGAGACCCAGTACTTC
14	TRBV6-6	.	.	TRBJ1-6	CASSQGSLNSPLHF	TGTGCCAGCAGCCAGGGGTCACTGAATTCACCCCTCCACTTT
15	TRBV5-1	TRBD1	few	TRBJ2-4	CASGARTGAENIQYF	TGCGCCAGCGGAGCTAGGACAGGGGCCGAAAACATTCAGTACTTC
14	TRBV5-4	TRBD1	.	TRBJ1-4	CASSFGQGGEKLFF	TGTGCCAGCAGCTTCGGCCAGGGGGGAGAAAAACTGTTTTTT
12	TRBV6-2/TRBV6-3	.	many	TRBJ2-2	CASRGLSGELFF	TGTGCCAGCCGGGGCTTATCCGGGGAGCTGTTTTTT
15	TRBV11-2	.	many	TRBJ2-5	CASSSRTALEETQYF	TGTGCCAGCAGCAGCCGGACGGCCCTTGAAGAGACCCAGTACTTC
13	TRBV2	.	few	TRBJ2-2	CASSGQSTGELFF	TGTGCCAGCAGTGGACAGTCCACCGGGGAGCTGTTTTTT